This TCR beta chain came from a study of blood T cells in healthy people across ages. With a J-beta primer mix and a sample-barcoded 5' primer, a second PCR ran about 7 to 11 cycles. Each CDR3 protein gets one entry after TCRdb re-called the 5' RACE reads with MiXCR. The sample has around 1,800,000 distinct CDR3 sequences, about two fifths seen once. Only a few counts were recorded for this clonotype. V lost 1 base to trimming and J lost 4 bases; unmatched junction nucleotides: 5. The CDR3 runs 16 residues. The germline V gene has CDR1 SGHTA and CDR2 FQGNSA. This TCR was recovered from a human donor in good health. Material: blood. The chain links TRBV7-2 to TRBJ2-7; 12 bases agree with TRBD2. The CDR3 coding sequence is TGTGCCAGCAGCTTAGGGCTAGGGACTAGCGGGTACGAGCAGTACTTC. This codes for CASSLGLGTSGYEQYF.